The 10 T cell receptor beta chains presented below share a single source sample, sequenced in a study of blood T cell repertoires in COVID-19. Data came from immunoSEQ multiplex PCR; TCRdb stores just in-frame clones and leaves some out. The sample has some 270,000 clones, 80% to 90% seen once; the top ten hold 3.5% to 5%. The source material was peripheral blood. The receptors were sampled from a woman in her thirties or forties who had recovered from COVID-19.

The chain links TRBV30 to TRBJ2-1; possibly TRBD2 for D (5 bases). This CDR3 spans 15 amino acids. Trimming removed 4 bases from V and 8 bases from J, with 21 bases in between. Looked up from germline, CDR1 is GTSNPN and CDR2 is SVGIG (reference sequence). In DNA form, the CDR3 reads TGTGCCTGGATCACATGGACCGGGATGGGCGATGAGCAGTTCTTC. Amino acid sequence: CAWITWTGMGDEQFF.

This chain joins TRBV30 and TRBJ1-2; maybe TRBD1 (5 bases). Germline assignment: CDR1 GTSNPN and CDR2 SVGIG (reference sequence). The CDR3 is 14 amino acids. The V and J ends lost 1 base and 7 bases respectively, with 16 bases between them. CDR3 nucleotide sequence: TGTGCCTGGAGTGGTCCCCAAACTGGGGCTGGCTACACCTTC. Amino acid sequence: CAWSGPQTGAGYTF.

The CDR3 bases are TGTGCCAGCAGCTCCGTAGCGGAAACCTACAATGAGCAGTTCTTC. As protein: CASSSVAETYNEQFF. The chain joins TRBV28 to TRBJ2-1, with D perhaps matching TRBD2 (6 bases). The CDR3 totals 15 residues. V shed 6 bases and J shed 2 bases, with 14 bases lying between them. The germline V gene has CDR1 MDHEN and CDR2 SYDVKM.

The genes are TRBV11-2 and TRBJ2-7, with 7 bases that match TRBD1. Germline trimming cut 0 bases from V and 5 bases from J; bases unmatched to any gene: 1. The CDR3 runs 13 residues. The germline V gene has CDR1 SGHAT and CDR2 FQNNGV. As DNA, the CDR3 is TGTGCCAGCAGCTTAGAAACAGGGGACGAGCAGTACGTC. It specifies CASSLETGDEQYV.

V gene TRBV7-9 combines with J gene TRBJ2-7, with D possibly TRBD2 on 6 matching bases. There are 13 residues in the CDR3. CDR1 SEHNR and CDR2 FQNEAQ come from the germline V gene (reference sequence). V was pared by 1 base and J by 5 bases, with 9 bases between. For the CDR3, the DNA is TGTGCCAGCAGCTTAGGCCCGGGAGACGAGCAGTACTTC. Amino acids: CASSLGPGDEQYF.

This chain joins TRBV6-4 and TRBJ2-2; a possible D gene is TRBD1 (5 bases). The CDR3 is 15 residues long. CDR1 and CDR2 from the germline V gene are MRHNA and SNTAGT. V was cut by 6 bases and J by 4 bases, with 15 bases left in between. The CDR3 region is CASSIGQGGTGELFF. The CDR3 DNA reads TGTGCCAGCAGCATAGGGCAGGGCGGCACCGGGGAGCTGTTTTTT.

The chain carries TRBV7-3 and TRBJ2-1; possible D gene TRBD2, 5 bases. Trimming took 2 bases from V and 1 from J, leaving 9 bases between them. The V gene's germline CDR1 is SGHTA and CDR2 FQGTGA. CDR3 length: 15 residues. As DNA, the CDR3 is TGTGCCAGCAGCTTAGGACTCGGATCCTACAATGAGCAGTTCTTC. Translation: CASSLGLGSYNEQFF.

This rearrangement joins TRBV3-1 (or the pseudogene TRBV3-2) to TRBJ2-5, with a possible D match to TRBD2 (6 bases). The V gene lost 0 bases and the J gene lost 10 bases, with 12 bases spanning the gap. Germline-derived CDR1 and CDR2 are LGHDT and YNNKEL (reference sequence). This CDR3 is 13 amino acids long. CDR3 sequence reads: CASSQDRTSNQYF. The CDR3 DNA reads as TGTGCCAGCAGCCAAGACCGAACTAGCAACCAGTACTTC.

V and J are TRBV5-1 and TRBJ2-5; D call uncertain. Germline V gene sequence: CDR1 SGHRS, CDR2 YFSETQ. The CDR3 has 13 amino acids. With 1 base removed from V and 1 base from J, the gap between germline ends came to 5 bases. The CDR3 sequence is CASSLFIQETQYF. The CDR3 nucleotides read TGCGCCAGCAGCTTGTTCATCCAAGAGACCCAGTACTTC.

The gene calls are TRBV27 and TRBJ2-7; perhaps TRBD2 as D (5 bases). The CDR3 extends over 14 amino acids. V lost 3 bases and J 2 bases, leaving 11 bases between the germline ends. Germline lookup yields CDR1 MNHEY and CDR2 SMNVEV (reference sequence). The chain's CDR3 is CASSLPGNPYEQYF. The DNA for the CDR3 is TGTGCCAGCAGTTTGCCGGGGAATCCCTACGAGCAGTACTTC.